Listed below are T cell receptor beta chains from one sample, sequenced in a study of T cell repertoires in cytomegalovirus infection. TCRdb re-called the reads with MiXCR, one entry per CDR3 protein. The sample contains 250,000 or so distinct CDR3 sequences, 12% of which appear only once. Sequencing used PBMCs. The receptors were sampled from a human donor in good health (CMV status not recorded). Some clones in this sample may be carry-over from other donors' samples. CDR3s include the opening cysteine and the closing phenylalanine or tryptophan. The order of the fields is J gene, V gene, D gene, clone size, CDR3 DNA, CDR3 protein. A D gene is named only where the DNA matches it firmly. Rows give clone size only sometimes, using once, few, many, or a class for an expanded clone.

J: TRBJ1-6; V: TRBV14; D: -; size: many; DNA: TGTGCCAGCAGCTCCCGCCGGGACGTAAATTCACCCCTCCACTTT; CDR3: CASSSRRDVNSPLHF
J: TRBJ2-3; V: TRBV5-6; D: -; size: -; DNA: TGTGCCGGTTCATTAGCGGATAGCACAGATACGCAGTATTTT; CDR3: CAGSLADSTDTQYF
J: TRBJ2-7; V: TRBV5-1; D: -; size: few; DNA: TGCGCCAGCAGCCCTGGGTCCTTTATAAATACCTACGAGCAGTACTTC; CDR3: CASSPGSFINTYEQYF
J: TRBJ2-3; V: TRBV6-2/TRBV6-3; D: -; size: many; DNA: TGTGCCAGCAACAGAGGGGGGGGCACAGATACGCAGTATTTT; CDR3: CASNRGGGTDTQYF
J: TRBJ1-2; V: TRBV9; D: -; size: few; DNA: TGTGCCAGCAGCCGTGGGGGCTACACCTTC; CDR3: CASSRGGYTF
J: TRBJ2-7; V: TRBV3-1; D: -; size: few; DNA: TGTGCCAGCAGCCTCCAGGGGGGGCCGGCCTACGAGCAGTACTTC; CDR3: CASSLQGGPAYEQYF
J: TRBJ1-1; V: TRBV5-4; D: -; size: many; DNA: TGTGCCAGCAGCTTTCCCATGGGGGGCCTTAACACTGAAGCTTTCTTT; CDR3: CASSFPMGGLNTEAFF
J: TRBJ2-7; V: TRBV6-1; D: -; size: few; DNA: TGTGCCAGCACTCCAAGATCGGACTGGGAAAAAGGGCAGTACTTC; CDR3: CASTPRSDWEKGQYF
J: TRBJ2-5; V: TRBV20-1; D: TRBD1; size: many; DNA: TGCAGTGCTCTGGACAGGGGGCTAACCTTCTCCCAAGAGACCCAGTACTTC; CDR3: CSALDRGLTFSQETQYF
J: TRBJ2-7; V: TRBV24-1; D: -; size: -; DNA: TGTGCCACCAGTGATAGCAACGAGCAGTACTTC; CDR3: CATSDSNEQYF
J: TRBJ1-1; V: TRBV28; D: TRBD1; size: few; DNA: TGTGCCAGCAGTTTAGGCCCGGGACAGGAACGTGAAGCTTTCTTT; CDR3: CASSLGPGQEREAFF
J: TRBJ2-7; V: TRBV23-1; D: -; size: -; DNA: TGCGCCAGCAGTCAATCCCCAGACCCATCCTTCTACGAGCAGTACTTC; CDR3: CASSQSPDPSFYEQYF
J: TRBJ1-5; V: TRBV19; D: TRBD1; size: few; DNA: TGTGCCAGTAGTATCGGCGGGACAGGGGGCCAGCCCCAGCATTTT; CDR3: CASSIGGTGGQPQHF